The 22 T cell receptor beta chains below come from one sample, sequenced in a study of blood T cell repertoires in COVID-19. Sequencing used immunoSEQ multiplex PCR; TCRdb keeps in-frame clones, though not all of them. Among under 200,000 clones, roughly 90% were seen once, and the ten largest hold 6.5% to 8%. Sequencing was performed on PBMCs or T cells enriched from blood (not recorded which). The receptors were gathered from a woman in her 50s who had recovered from COVID-19.

A few counts support this clone. The chain combines TRBV6-5 with TRBJ1-5; 8 nucleotides align to TRBD1. CDR3 length: 14 amino acids. Germline CDR1 and CDR2: MNHEY and SVGAGI. With 6 bases clipped from V and 2 bases from J, the junction kept 3 bases outside the gene matches. The CDR3 is CASREGQGNQPQHF. For the CDR3, the DNA is TGTGCCAGCAGAGAGGGACAGGGCAATCAGCCCCAGCATTTT.

V and J are TRBV6-1 and TRBJ2-1, with TRBD2 identical over 11 bases. CDR1 MNHNS and CDR2 SASEGT come from the germline V gene. The CDR3 has 15 residues. V lost 0 bases and J lost 11; bases outside the gene matches: 6. The CDR3 loop is CASSEALSGGDQQFF. In DNA form, the CDR3 reads TGTGCCAGCAGTGAAGCTCTTAGCGGGGGGGATCAGCAGTTCTTC.

This clone was picked up one time. This chain links TRBV5-6 with TRBJ2-1, with 8 bases that match TRBD1. The V gene's germline CDR1 is SGHDT and CDR2 YYEEEE. This CDR3 has 15 amino acids. With V trimmed by 4 bases and J by 4 bases, 7 bases remained unmatched. The CDR3 loop reads CASSTGRDRYNEQFF. CDR3 DNA sequence: TGTGCCAGCAGCACTGGTCGGGACAGGTACAATGAGCAGTTCTTC.

The rearrangement uses TRBV6-6 and TRBJ2-3, with 12 bases identical to TRBD2. CDR3 length equals 16 residues. J gave up 4 bases and V 6 bases, and 8 bases lay outside the gene matches. Germline CDR1 and CDR2: MNHNY and SVGAGI (reference sequence). The CDR3 is CASSVTSGGPADTQYF. The CDR3, as DNA: TGTGCCAGCAGCGTCACTAGCGGGGGGCCCGCAGATACGCAGTATTTT.

V usage is TRBV5-5 and J usage is TRBJ2-5; TRBD1 matches 9 bases. After removal of 3 bases from V and 5 bases from J, the junction contained 14 bases not matched to a gene. Germline V CDR1 and CDR2: SGHKS, YYEKEE (reference sequence). This CDR3 contains 17 residues. The CDR3 protein is CASSSYSTGGVTETQYF. The CDR3 DNA follows: TGTGCCAGCAGCTCCTACTCGACAGGGGGTGTAACGGAGACCCAGTACTTC.

In its sample, this clone was seen a few times. The rearrangement links TRBV19 to TRBJ2-4; weak D call: TRBD2 (6 bases). Germline lookup yields CDR1 LNHDA and CDR2 SQIVND (reference sequence). With 7 bases removed from V and 1 base from J, the gap between germline ends came to 14 bases. This CDR3 is 15 amino acids long. Here the CDR3 reads CASMKLGGAKNIQYF. CDR3 in DNA: TGTGCCAGTATGAAACTAGGAGGGGCCAAAAACATTCAGTACTTC.

This chain's CDR3 is CASSWSGGATDTQYF. The DNA for the CDR3 is TGTGCCAGCAGCTGGAGCGGGGGGGCTACAGATACGCAGTATTTT. V usage is TRBV7-3 and J usage is TRBJ2-3, with TRBD2 identical over 10 bases. The CDR3 is made up of 15 amino acids. V dropped 4 bases and J dropped 3; count of bases not matched to a gene: 4. Germline V gene data show CDR1 as SGHTA and CDR2 as FQGTGA.

The chain is built from TRBV3-1 (or the pseudogene TRBV3-2) and TRBJ1-5; D gene unclear. This CDR3 has 12 residues. Trimming pared 0 bases from V and 7 bases from J, leaving 4 bases between. Germline V gene data show CDR1 as LGHDT and CDR2 as YNNKEL (reference sequence). The CDR3 spells CASSQDQQPQHF. CDR3 nucleotides: TGTGCCAGCAGCCAAGACCAGCAGCCCCAGCATTTT.

This sequence joins TRBV2 and TRBJ1-1, with TRBD1 identical over 8 bases. This CDR3 is built from 14 residues. Trimming at V came to 8 bases and at J to 0 bases, leaving 5 bases not matched to a gene. Germline values: CDR1 SNHLY, CDR2 FYNNEI. This chain's CDR3 is CASRQGIVNTEAFF. In nucleotides, the CDR3 is TGTGCCAGCCGACAGGGGATAGTGAACACTGAAGCTTTCTTT.

This chain joins TRBV6-5 and TRBJ1-5, with unresolved D. Germline V gives CDR1 MNHEY, CDR2 SVGAGI. The CDR3 covers 15 residues. The V gene lost 2 bases and the J gene lost 3 bases, with 11 bases spanning the gap. The CDR3 loop is CASSYDNRDNQPQHF. CDR3 coding DNA: TGTGCCAGCAGTTACGACAACCGGGACAATCAGCCCCAGCATTTT.

The chain employs TRBV4-3 and TRBJ2-1, with TRBD2 identical over 7 bases. This CDR3 comprises 15 residues. Germline CDR1 reads LGHNA; CDR2 reads YSLEER. V dropped 4 bases and J dropped 6; count of bases not matched to a gene: 9. CDR3 in amino acids: CASSPHPTSFNEQFF. DNA for the CDR3: TGCGCCAGCAGCCCACATCCGACTAGCTTCAATGAGCAGTTCTTC.

This chain joins TRBV29-1 and TRBJ2-4, with D perhaps matching TRBD1 (5 bases). Trimming cost V 6 bases and J 0 bases, with 12 bases left between them. CDR1 and CDR2 (germline): SQVTM, ANQGSEA. The CDR3 has 14 residues. In DNA, the CDR3 is TGCAGCGTCGCTCCAGGGATAGCCAAAAACATTCAGTACTTC. It specifies CSVAPGIAKNIQYF.

The chain joins TRBV14 to TRBJ2-5; 8 bases are shared with TRBD1. Trimming removed 4 bases from V and 2 bases from J; junction bases left unmatched: 0. Germline CDR1 is SGHDN and CDR2 is FVKESK. The CDR3 runs to 13 residues. CDR3 region: CASSRDRQETQYF. CDR3 in DNA: TGTGCCAGCAGCCGGGACAGGCAAGAGACCCAGTACTTC.

This clone was recorded once. The chain recombines TRBV6-5 with TRBJ1-4; the D is unclear. Trimming took 8 bases from V and 6 from J, leaving 13 bases between them. The length of the CDR3 is 13 residues. The germline V gene has CDR1 MNHEY and CDR2 SVGAGI. The CDR3 DNA sequence: TGTGCCAGCGCCCGTAAGCGGGATGAAAAACTGTTTTTT. Amino acid sequence: CASARKRDEKLFF.

The chain combines TRBV2 with TRBJ2-1; TRBD2 agrees at 13 bases. This CDR3 is built from 15 residues. J lost 6 bases, V lost 8 bases, and 7 bases had no gene match. Germline CDR1 reads SNHLY; CDR2 reads FYNNEI. The CDR3 DNA sequence: TGTGCCAGCGAACCTACTAGCGGGGGGGGCAATGAGCAGTTCTTC. Protein product: CASEPTSGGGNEQFF.

The chain couples TRBV24-1 to TRBJ2-1, with D perhaps TRBD1 (6 bases). Per the germline V gene, CDR1 is KGHDR and CDR2 is SFDVKD. The CDR3 is 14 amino acids. V lost 3 bases and J 7 bases, leaving 12 bases between the germline ends. CDR3 amino acids: CATSDPYRANEQFF. The CDR3 coding sequence is TGTGCCACCAGTGATCCCTACAGGGCAAATGAGCAGTTCTTC.

Only one count was recorded for this clone. The V call is TRBV28, the J call TRBJ1-1; D remains ambiguous. The germline CDR1 and CDR2 sequences are MDHEN and SYDVKM. Trimming removed 7 bases from V and 3 bases from J, with 9 bases in between. This CDR3 is built from 12 residues. The CDR3 DNA reads as TGTGCCAGCAATGACGGGGACACTGAAGCTTTCTTT. Protein: CASNDGDTEAFF.

The chain uses TRBV9 and TRBJ1-6; D remains ambiguous. The germline V and J ends were trimmed by 4 bases and 7 bases, with 15 bases remaining between them. CDR1 is SGDLS, CDR2 YYNGEE, per germline. This CDR3 is 15 amino acids long. The DNA for the CDR3 is TGTGCCAGCAGCCCCCAGGCCTTTGGGAATTCACCCCTCCACTTT. It codes for CASSPQAFGNSPLHF. The complete variable domain, with remaining parts taken from reference TRBV9 and TRBJ1-6, reads DSGVTQTPKHLITATGQRVTLRCSPRSGDLSVYWYQQSLDQGLQFLIQYYNGEERAKGNILERFSAQQFPDLHSELNLSSLELGDSALYFCASSPQAFGNSPLHFGNGTRLTVT.

This clone was seen only once. J is TRBJ2-1 and V is TRBV7-9, with a tentative D call TRBD2 (6 bases). Trimming took off 6 bases at V and 9 bases at J, with 12 bases between the two ends. The V gene's germline CDR1 is SEHNR and CDR2 FQNEAQ (reference sequence). This CDR3 contains 12 residues. CDR3 in DNA: TGTGCCAGCAGGGAGGGTCACACTGAGCAGTTCTTC. Translated, it gives CASREGHTEQFF.

The rearrangement uses TRBV5-1 and TRBJ2-3; TRBD2 matches at 8 bases. CDR1 and CDR2 from the germline V gene are SGHRS and YFSETQ. CDR3 size: 16 residues. The ends lost 6 bases at V and 0 bases at J; junction bases unmatched: 9. DNA of the CDR3: TGCGCCAGCATCCCGTCGGGGGGGCGCAGCACAGATACGCAGTATTTT. It translates to CASIPSGGRSTDTQYF.

The table lists this clone with a count of one. The junction shows a germline mismatch at one end, possibly a read error. In DNA, the CDR3 is TGTGCCAGCAGCTTAAGCTGGACAGGGGAGCCGGACTTC. Its protein is CASSLSWTGEPDF. This chain joins TRBV7-8 and TRBJ1-2; 9 bases align to TRBD1. The CDR3 is made up of 13 amino acids. From germline, CDR1 is SGHVS and CDR2 FQNEAQ.

The J gene is TRBJ1-6, the V gene TRBV11-2; no clear D gene. V shed 1 base and J shed 0 bases, with 13 bases lying between them. The germline V gene has CDR1 SGHAT and CDR2 FQNNGV. This CDR3 region has 18 residues. The DNA of the CDR3 is TGTGCCAGCAGCTTAGGGGCGGCGGGAAGCTCCTATAATTCACCCCTCCACTTT. This encodes CASSLGAAGSSYNSPLHF.